This T cell receptor beta chain was identified during a study of cytomegalovirus exposure and HLA in healthy donors. Study at large: A later analysis reported the 100 to 150 validation repertoires used the same platform as the roughly 700 first-cohort repertoires. Overall study findings and caveats: Using the classifier, cytomegalovirus status was reportedly diagnosed with high specificity and sensitivity.

Repertoires were generated with immunoSEQ multiplex PCR, while TCRdb's copy carries only in-frame clones and drops some. The sample shows more than 85,000 clones, more than 70% of them seen only once. As for this clone: The antigen is unknown.

Germline V gene lookup returns CDR1 SGHVS and CDR2 FQNEAQ. V lost 2 bases and J 2 bases, leaving 19 bases between the germline ends. There are 17 residues in the CDR3. The roughly 120-subject validation cohort, separate from the approximately 670-subject first cohort, included the donors. Sequenced: PBMCs. The sequence was collected from a woman between 18 and 29 years old in good health and CMV-seronegative. The chain recombines TRBV7-8 with TRBJ2-7, with D tentatively TRBD1 (6 bases). In DNA form, the CDR3 reads TGTGCCAGCAGCTTACGGCCTAGGCAGGGGCGAACCTACGAGCAGTACTTC. Its translation: CASSLRPRQGRTYEQYF.